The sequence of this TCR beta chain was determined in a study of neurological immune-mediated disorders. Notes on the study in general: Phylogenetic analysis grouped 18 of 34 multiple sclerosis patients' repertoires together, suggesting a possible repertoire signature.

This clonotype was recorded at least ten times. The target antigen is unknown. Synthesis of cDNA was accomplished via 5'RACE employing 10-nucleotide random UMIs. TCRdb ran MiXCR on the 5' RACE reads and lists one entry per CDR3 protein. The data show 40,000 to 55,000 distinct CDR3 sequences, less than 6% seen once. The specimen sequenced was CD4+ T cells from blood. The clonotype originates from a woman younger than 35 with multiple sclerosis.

The CDR3 coding sequence is TGTGCCAGCAGCCCAGCGGGAGCGAGGGATACGCAGTATTTT. Amino acids: CASSPAGARDTQYF. This chain connects TRBV14 to TRBJ2-3; 8 bases are a match to TRBD2. J gave up 6 bases and V 4 bases, and 6 bases lay outside the gene matches. The CDR3 has 14 amino acids. The germline V gene encodes CDR1 SGHDN and CDR2 FVKESK.